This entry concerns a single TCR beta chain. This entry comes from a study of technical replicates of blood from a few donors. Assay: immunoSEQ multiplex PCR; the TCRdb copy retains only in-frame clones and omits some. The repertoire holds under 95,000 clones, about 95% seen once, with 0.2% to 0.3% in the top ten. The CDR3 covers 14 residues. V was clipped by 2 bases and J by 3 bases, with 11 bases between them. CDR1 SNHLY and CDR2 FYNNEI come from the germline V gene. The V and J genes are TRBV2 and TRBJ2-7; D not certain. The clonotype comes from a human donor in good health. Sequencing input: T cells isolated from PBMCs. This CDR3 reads CASSEIGGSYEQYF. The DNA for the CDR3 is TGTGCCAGCAGTGAAATCGGCGGCAGCTACGAGCAGTACTTC.